The 9 T cell receptor beta chains below all came from one sample that was sequenced in a study of shared clonotypes between healthy human individuals. Generated by immunoSEQ multiplex PCR, the TCRdb table keeps only in-frame clones and is missing some. Of 1,500,000 or so clones in the sample, around 97% were seen once. The specimen was naive CD4+ T cells sorted from blood. Subset of the sample: CD45RA+ positively selected. The receptors were sampled from a man aged 30 to 39 in good health.

The chain uses TRBV11-2 and TRBJ2-1; no definite D call. The CDR3 sequence is 14 residues long. Germline CDR1 and CDR2: SGHAT and FQNNGV. V dropped 2 bases and J dropped 5 bases, with 10 bases sitting between them. CDR3 residues: CASSLLKGNNEQFF. The CDR3 bases are TGTGCCAGCAGCTTACTAAAAGGTAACAATGAGCAGTTCTTC.

The chain links TRBV5-1 to TRBJ2-7, with 10 bases matching TRBD1. The junction had 4 bases not matched to a gene; V was cut back by 4 bases and J by 0 bases. The CDR3 contains 15 residues. Germline CDR1 reads SGHRS; CDR2 reads YFSETQ. CDR3 nucleotides: TGCGCCAGCAGCGGCGGGACAGGGGCCTCCTACGAGCAGTACTTC. Its translation is CASSGGTGASYEQYF. Full variable domain (outside the CDR3, taken from reference TRBV5-1 and TRBJ2-7): KAGVTQTPRYLIKTRGQQVTLSCSPISGHRSVSWYQQTPGQGLQFLFEYFSETQRNKGNFPGRFSGRQFSNSRSEMNVSTLELGDSALYLCASSGGTGASYEQYFGPGTRLTVT.

V and J are TRBV6-1 and TRBJ1-4, with D tentatively TRBD1 (5 bases). The CDR3 has 13 amino acids. CDR1 is MNHNS, CDR2 SASEGT, per germline. V lost 3 bases and J 6 bases, leaving 8 bases between the germline ends. The CDR3 loop reads CASSETRDEKLFF. The CDR3 DNA reads as TGTGCCAGCAGTGAGACCAGGGATGAAAAACTGTTTTTT.

J is TRBJ2-1 and V is TRBV5-1; perhaps D is TRBD1 or TRBD2 (6 bases each). The CDR3 extends over 14 amino acids. With 4 bases removed from V and 6 bases from J, the gap between germline ends came to 14 bases. Germline values: CDR1 SGHRS, CDR2 YFSETQ. CDR3 nucleotide sequence: TGCGCCAGCAGCCCGGGGGCGGCAGTCAATGAGCAGTTCTTC. It translates to CASSPGAAVNEQFF.

The rearrangement uses TRBV15 and TRBJ2-1; 7 bases line up with TRBD1. In germline, CDR1 is LNHNV, CDR2 YYDKDF (reference sequence). This CDR3 spans 14 amino acids. Trimming removed 4 bases from V and 4 bases from J; junction bases left unmatched: 4. The CDR3 protein is CATSTPGQYNEQFF. CDR3 coding DNA: TGTGCCACCAGCACCCCGGGACAGTACAATGAGCAGTTCTTC.

The chain joins TRBV19 to TRBJ2-7; possible D gene TRBD1, 6 bases. V shed 7 bases and J shed 2 bases, with 15 bases lying between them. There are 14 residues in the CDR3. Germline CDR1 is LNHDA and CDR2 is SQIVND (reference sequence). In DNA, the CDR3 is TGTGCCAGTAAAAATACAGGGCTAACCTACGAGCAGTACTTC. It is translated as CASKNTGLTYEQYF.

The V call is TRBV6-6, the J call TRBJ1-1, with D hard to call. The CDR3 is 12 residues long. Trimming pared 5 bases from V and 3 bases from J, leaving 7 bases between. Germline lookup yields CDR1 MNHNY and CDR2 SVGAGI (reference sequence). CDR3 loop: CASSPAYTEAFF. CDR3 bases: TGTGCCAGCAGTCCAGCGTACACTGAAGCTTTCTTT.

V and J are TRBV13 and TRBJ2-3, with 8 nucleotides matching TRBD2. The CDR3 has 16 amino acids. Per germline, CDR1 PRHDT and CDR2 FYEKMQ (reference sequence). After removal of 2 bases from V and 4 bases from J, the junction contained 8 bases not matched to a gene. The CDR3 DNA is TGTGCCAGCAGCTTATCGGCGGGGGGCGCCGCAGATACGCAGTATTTT. It codes for CASSLSAGGAADTQYF.

With respect to this clone: Other nucleotide sequences in the sample specify the same CDR3. The DNA of the CDR3 is TGCGCCAGCAGCCAAGATCCGAGCGGGAGCTCCTACAATGAGCAGTTCTTC. Residues: CASSQDPSGSSYNEQFF. This chain links TRBV4-3 with TRBJ2-1; 8 bases fit TRBD2. The germline V gene encodes CDR1 LGHNA and CDR2 YSLEER. The CDR3 contains 17 residues. V was pared by 0 bases and J by 0 bases, with 4 bases of the junction left unmatched.